These 17 T cell receptor beta chains came from one sample sequenced in a study of CD8+ T cells in alopecia areata. The sequencing template was cDNA reverse transcribed from extracted RNA. The protocol was immunoSEQ multiplex PCR, while the TCRdb copy is restricted to in-frame clones and leaves out a portion. Here the sample spans 130,000 or so clones, roughly 50% being singletons. The material sequenced was NKG2D-low CD8+ T cells sorted from blood. Receptors were obtained from a human donor with alopecia areata.

The chain carries TRBV4-2 and TRBJ2-3; TRBD2 agrees at 8 bases. The CDR3 runs 16 residues. The germline V gene encodes CDR1 LGHNA and CDR2 YNFKEQ. The J segment lost 4 bases and the V segment lost 1 base, leaving 7 bases of the junction unmatched. The DNA of the CDR3 is TGTGCCAGCAGCCAAGGTCCGGGACTAGGAGCAGATACGCAGTATTTT. It codes for CASSQGPGLGADTQYF.

This clone turned up a few times. The chain uses TRBV7-9 and TRBJ2-7; the D gene is possibly TRBD1 (6 bases). Trimming stripped 4 bases from V and 2 bases from J, with 12 bases between. Germline V gene lookup returns CDR1 SEHNR and CDR2 FQNEAQ (reference sequence). This CDR3 is 14 amino acids long. CDR3 loop: CASSYRDTAYEQYF. CDR3 nucleotide sequence: TGTGCCAGCAGCTACCGGGACACAGCCTACGAGCAGTACTTC. The full variable domain, with the rest looked up from reference TRBV7-9 and TRBJ2-7, is DTGVSQNPRHKITKRGQNVTFRCDPISEHNRLYWYRQTLGQGPEFLTYFQNEAQLEKSRLLSDRFSAERPKGSFSTLEIQRTEQGDSAMYLCASSYRDTAYEQYFGPGTRLTVT.

Only a few counts were recorded for this clone. The gene calls are TRBV28 and TRBJ2-1; D perhaps matches TRBD2 (7 bases). The CDR3 is 14 amino acids. Trimming took 11 bases from V and 9 from J, leaving 23 bases between them. Germline V lookup: CDR1 MDHEN, CDR2 SYDVKM. Here the CDR3 reads CAEGPLGGQGEQFF. The CDR3 DNA reads as TGTGCCGAAGGGCCTTTGGGGGGGCAGGGTGAGCAGTTCTTC.

Only a few counts were recorded for this clone. The J gene is TRBJ1-2, the V gene TRBV29-1, with D perhaps matching TRBD1 (6 bases). V was pared by 5 bases and J by 4 bases, with 11 bases between. The CDR3 contains 12 residues. The germline CDR1 and CDR2 sequences are SQVTM and ANQGSEA. CDR3 region: CSVSVGAYGYTF. The CDR3 DNA sequence: TGCAGCGTTTCGGTGGGGGCCTATGGCTACACCTTC.

CDR3 protein: CASSSVPGGLITDTQYF. CDR3 coding DNA: TGTGCCAGCAGCTCTGTTCCGGGGGGACTCATCACAGATACGCAGTATTTT. The chain combines TRBV27 with TRBJ2-3, with 7 nucleotides matching TRBD2. With 6 bases clipped from V and 2 bases from J, the junction kept 14 bases outside the gene matches. Per germline, CDR1 MNHEY and CDR2 SMNVEV (reference sequence). The CDR3 totals 17 residues.

The J gene is TRBJ1-1, the V gene TRBV30, with 7 bases lining up with TRBD1. V was clipped by 5 bases and J by 5 bases; unmatched bases: 14. The CDR3 has 15 amino acids. CDR1 GTSNPN and CDR2 SVGIG come from the germline V gene (reference sequence). The CDR3 coding sequence is TGTGCCTGGGAGGGAGACGGAGCAGGGGGAACTGAAGCTTTCTTT. It specifies CAWEGDGAGGTEAFF. The whole variable domain, filled in from reference TRBV30 and TRBJ1-1, reads SQTIHQWPATLVQPVGSPLSLECTVEGTSNPNLYWYRQAAGRGLQLLFYSVGIGQISSEVPQNLSASRPQDRQFILSSKKLLLSDSGFYLCAWEGDGAGGTEAFFGQGTRLTVV.

The chain employs TRBV7-9 and TRBJ2-1; no reliable D call. Germline assignment: CDR1 SEHNR and CDR2 FQNEAQ (reference sequence). CDR3 length: 14 residues. Trimming stripped 5 bases from V and 1 base from J, with 9 bases between. CDR3 amino acids: CASSPRLSYNEQFF. The CDR3 nucleotides are TGTGCCAGCAGCCCTCGACTGTCCTACAATGAGCAGTTCTTC.

This clone has only a few counts. V and J are TRBV29-1 and TRBJ1-1; D uncertain. The CDR3 runs 13 residues. Germline V CDR1 and CDR2: SQVTM, ANQGSEA. Trimming took off 3 bases at V and 0 bases at J, with 8 bases between the two ends. CDR3: CSVDKPLNTEAFF. CDR3 sequence (DNA): TGCAGCGTTGACAAACCTCTGAACACTGAAGCTTTCTTT.

This chain connects TRBV29-1 to TRBJ2-7; possibly TRBD1 for D (5 bases). CDR1 is SQVTM, CDR2 ANQGSEA, per germline. Trimming took 7 bases from V and 3 from J, leaving 13 bases between them. The CDR3 contains 12 residues. The CDR3: CSATTAYYEQYF. CDR3 nucleotides: TGCAGCGCAACGACAGCCTACTACGAGCAGTACTTC.

This clone was observed a few times. CDR3 amino acids: CASSQDGREQYF. CDR3 nucleotides: TGCGCCAGCAGCCAAGATGGAAGGGAACAGTACTTC. The chain is built from TRBV4-1 and TRBJ2-5; D not resolved. CDR1 is MGHRA, CDR2 YSYEKL, per germline. V was trimmed by 0 bases and J by 11 bases, leaving 10 bases between them. This CDR3 spans 12 amino acids.

The chain combines TRBV29-1 with TRBJ2-3; 11 bases match TRBD2. The V and J ends lost 7 bases and 2 bases, in that order; junction bases with no gene match: 8. The CDR3 is 15 amino acids. CDR1 is SQVTM and CDR2 is ANQGSEA in the germline V gene. The CDR3 nucleotides are TGCAGCGCTTGCCCGGGACTAGCGGACACAGATACGCAGTATTTT. Translating gives CSACPGLADTDTQYF.

Comment on this clone: This specimen includes other DNA sequences encoding the same CDR3. The chain links TRBV5-6 to TRBJ2-1; 7 positions match TRBD2. This CDR3 has 11 residues. V trimming: 4 bases; J trimming: 10 bases; junction bases outside the gene matches: 2. The V gene's germline CDR1 is SGHDT and CDR2 YYEEEE. The CDR3 sequence is CASSLAVEQFF. DNA of the CDR3: TGTGCCAGCAGCCTAGCGGTGGAGCAGTTCTTC. Full variable domain (outside the CDR3, taken from reference TRBV5-6 and TRBJ2-1): DAGVTQSPTHLIKTRGQQVTLRCSPKSGHDTVSWYQQALGQGPQFIFQYYEEEERQRGNFPDRFSGHQFPNYSSELNVNALLLGDSALYLCASSLAVEQFFGPGTRLTVL.

This clone came up a few times. The genes are TRBV29-1 and TRBJ2-1; D not certain. Germline CDR1 and CDR2: SQVTM and ANQGSEA. CDR3 length: 13 residues. V lost 5 bases and J lost 3, with 11 bases in between. The CDR3 nucleotides are TGCAGCGTTCTGCGCAAAGACTACAATGAGCAGTTCTTC. Protein: CSVLRKDYNEQFF.

Only a few counts were recorded for this clone. This chain connects TRBV29-1 to TRBJ1-4; 7 bases match TRBD1. The V gene's germline CDR1 is SQVTM and CDR2 ANQGSEA. The CDR3 totals 11 residues. CDR3 residues: CTGGTDEKLFF. In DNA, the CDR3 is TGCACCGGGGGGACAGATGAAAAACTGTTTTTT.

CDR3 DNA sequence: TGCGCCAGCAGCCAGAGGGGACAGGGGGCCTACGAGCAGTACTTC. Translating gives CASSQRGQGAYEQYF. This sequence joins TRBV4-1 and TRBJ2-7; TRBD1 matches at 11 bases. Looked up from germline, CDR1 is MGHRA and CDR2 is YSYEKL. V lost 3 bases and J lost 2; bases outside the gene matches: 3. This CDR3 spans 15 amino acids.

V usage is TRBV30 and J usage is TRBJ2-3; D gene uncertain. The V and J ends lost 3 bases and 8 bases respectively, with 12 bases between them. The CDR3 has 12 residues. The germline V gene has CDR1 GTSNPN and CDR2 SVGIG (reference sequence). CDR3 in amino acids: CAWRAYGATQYF. CDR3 DNA sequence: TGTGCCTGGAGGGCCTATGGAGCTACGCAGTATTTT.

The V gene is TRBV7-6, the J gene TRBJ2-5; D gene ambiguous. The V end was cut by 3 bases, the J end by 5 bases, with 10 bases between. The CDR3 has 13 residues. Germline CDR1 reads SGHVS; CDR2 reads FNYEAQ. The CDR3 DNA follows: TGTGCCAGCAGCTTCCTCTTCGGGGAGACCCAGTACTTC. Residues: CASSFLFGETQYF.